This T cell receptor (beta chain) was retrieved from a study of T cell changes during pregnancy in multiple sclerosis. The repertoire was sequenced with immunoSEQ multiplex PCR; TCRdb's copy has only in-frame clones and lacks some. Here the sample spans 15,000 to 19,000 clones, roughly 84% being singletons. Germline trimming cut 1 base from V and 4 bases from J; bases unmatched to any gene: 3. CDR3 length: 15 residues. Germline loops: CDR1 MNHNS, CDR2 SASEGT. This clone turned up a few times. This rearrangement joins TRBV6-1 to TRBJ2-3; TRBD2 matches 9 bases. The receptor was derived from a female donor in good health, enrolled as a control in a pregnancy study. Sequenced material: CD8+ T cells from peripheral blood mononuclear cells, taken after pregnancy. The CDR3 sequence is CASSEVGGGADTQYF. The CDR3 nucleotides are TGTGCCAGCAGTGAAGTTGGCGGGGGGGCAGATACGCAGTATTTT.